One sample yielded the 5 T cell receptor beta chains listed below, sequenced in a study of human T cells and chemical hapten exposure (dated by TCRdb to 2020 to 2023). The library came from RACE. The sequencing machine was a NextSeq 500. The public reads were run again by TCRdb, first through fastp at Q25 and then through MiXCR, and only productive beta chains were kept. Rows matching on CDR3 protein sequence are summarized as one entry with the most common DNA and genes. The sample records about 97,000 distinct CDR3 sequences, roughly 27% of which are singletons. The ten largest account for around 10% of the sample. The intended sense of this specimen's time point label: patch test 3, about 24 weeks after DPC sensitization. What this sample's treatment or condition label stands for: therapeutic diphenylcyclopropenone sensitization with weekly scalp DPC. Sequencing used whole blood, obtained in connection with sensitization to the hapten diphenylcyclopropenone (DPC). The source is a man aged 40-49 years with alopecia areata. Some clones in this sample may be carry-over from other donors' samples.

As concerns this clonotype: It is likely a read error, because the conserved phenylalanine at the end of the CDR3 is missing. CDR3 bases: TGTGCCAGCAGCCTACAGGGTCAAAATTCACCCCTCCACTTG. The encoded protein is CASSLQGQNSPLHL. V usage is TRBV6-1 and J usage is TRBJ1-6; possibly TRBD1 for D (6 bases). Germline V gene data show CDR1 as MNHNS and CDR2 as SASEGT. The CDR3 is 14 amino acids. V lost 6 bases to trimming and J lost 7 bases, with 13 bases between them.

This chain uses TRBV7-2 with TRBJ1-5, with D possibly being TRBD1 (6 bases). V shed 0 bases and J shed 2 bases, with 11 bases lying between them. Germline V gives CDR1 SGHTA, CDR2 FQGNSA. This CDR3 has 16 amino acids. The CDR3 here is CASSLAFAGGNQPQHF. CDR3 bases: TGTGCCAGCAGCTTAGCGTTCGCAGGGGGCAATCAGCCCCAGCATTTT.

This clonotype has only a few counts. The CDR3 region is CASSMGGRAYEQYF. The CDR3 DNA is TGTGCCAGCAGTATGGGGGGCAGGGCCTACGAGCAGTACTTC. The chain has TRBV28 and TRBJ2-7; D might be TRBD1 or TRBD2, each matching 6 bases. This CDR3 is 14 amino acids long. The V and J ends lost 5 bases and 2 bases respectively, with 13 bases between them. Germline CDR1 MDHEN, CDR2 SYDVKM.

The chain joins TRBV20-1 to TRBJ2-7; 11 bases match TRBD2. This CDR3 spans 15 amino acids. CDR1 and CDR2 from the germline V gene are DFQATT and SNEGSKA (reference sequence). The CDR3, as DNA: TGCAGCATTAGTAGCGGGAGGGCCTACCCCTACGAGCAGTACTTC. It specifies CSISSGRAYPYEQYF.

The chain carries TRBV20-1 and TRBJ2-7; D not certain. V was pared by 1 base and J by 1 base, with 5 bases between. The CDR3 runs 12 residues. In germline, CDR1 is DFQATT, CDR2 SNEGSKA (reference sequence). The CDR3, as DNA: TGCAGTGCTAGAGGCCAGTCCTACGAGCAGTACTTC. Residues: CSARGQSYEQYF.